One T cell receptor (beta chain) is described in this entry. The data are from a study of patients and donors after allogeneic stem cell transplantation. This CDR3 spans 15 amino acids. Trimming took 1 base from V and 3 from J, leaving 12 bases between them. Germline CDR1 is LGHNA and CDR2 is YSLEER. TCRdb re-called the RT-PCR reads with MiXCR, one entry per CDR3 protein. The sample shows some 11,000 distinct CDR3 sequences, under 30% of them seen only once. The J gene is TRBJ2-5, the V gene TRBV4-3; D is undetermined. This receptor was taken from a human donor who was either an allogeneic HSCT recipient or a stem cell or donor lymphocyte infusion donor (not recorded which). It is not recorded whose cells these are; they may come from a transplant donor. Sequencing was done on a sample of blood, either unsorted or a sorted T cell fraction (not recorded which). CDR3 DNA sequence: TGCGCCAGCAGCCAAGGTCTCCAGTCCGAAGAGACCCAGTACTTC. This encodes CASSQGLQSEETQYF.